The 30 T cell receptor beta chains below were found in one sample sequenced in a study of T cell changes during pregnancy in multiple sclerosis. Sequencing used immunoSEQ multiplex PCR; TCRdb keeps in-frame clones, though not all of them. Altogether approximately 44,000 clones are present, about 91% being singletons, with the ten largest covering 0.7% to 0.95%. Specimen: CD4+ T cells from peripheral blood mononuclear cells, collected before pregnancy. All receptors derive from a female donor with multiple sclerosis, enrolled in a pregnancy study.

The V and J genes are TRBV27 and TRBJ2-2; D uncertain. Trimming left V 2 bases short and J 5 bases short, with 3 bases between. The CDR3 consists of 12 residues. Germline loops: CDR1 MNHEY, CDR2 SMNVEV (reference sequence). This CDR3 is CASSLLTGELFF. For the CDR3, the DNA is TGTGCCAGCAGTTTACTTACCGGGGAGCTGTTTTTT.

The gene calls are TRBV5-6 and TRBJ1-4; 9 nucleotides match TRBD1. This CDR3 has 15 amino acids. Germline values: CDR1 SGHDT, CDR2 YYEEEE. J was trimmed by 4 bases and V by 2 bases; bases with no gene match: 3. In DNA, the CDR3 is TGTGCCAGCAGCTTTTTGGACAGGGGTAATGAAAAACTGTTTTTT. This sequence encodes CASSFLDRGNEKLFF.

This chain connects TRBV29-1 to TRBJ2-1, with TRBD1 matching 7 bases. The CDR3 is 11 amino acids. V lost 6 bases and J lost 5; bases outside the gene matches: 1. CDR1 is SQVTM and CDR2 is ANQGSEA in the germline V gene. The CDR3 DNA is TGCAGCGTGGGACAGAACAATGAGCAGTTCTTC. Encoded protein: CSVGQNNEQFF.

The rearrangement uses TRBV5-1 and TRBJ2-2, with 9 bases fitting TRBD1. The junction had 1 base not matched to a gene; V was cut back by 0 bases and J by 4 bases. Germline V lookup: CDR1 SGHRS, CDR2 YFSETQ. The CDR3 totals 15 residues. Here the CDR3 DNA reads TGCGCCAGCAGCTTGGGACAGGGGGGCACCGGGGAGCTGTTTTTT. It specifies CASSLGQGGTGELFF.

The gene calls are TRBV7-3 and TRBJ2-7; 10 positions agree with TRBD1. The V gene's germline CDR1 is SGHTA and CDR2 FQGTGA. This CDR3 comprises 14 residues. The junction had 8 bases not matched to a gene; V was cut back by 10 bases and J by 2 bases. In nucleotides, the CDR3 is TGTGCCACTTCCCGGGACAGGGGTCCCTACGAGCAGTACTTC. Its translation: CATSRDRGPYEQYF.

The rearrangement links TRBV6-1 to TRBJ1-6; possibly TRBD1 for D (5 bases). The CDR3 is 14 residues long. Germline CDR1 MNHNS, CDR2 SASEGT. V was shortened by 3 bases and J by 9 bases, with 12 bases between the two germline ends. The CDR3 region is CASSELRGGSPLHF. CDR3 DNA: TGTGCCAGCAGTGAGCTGAGGGGAGGTTCACCCCTCCACTTT.

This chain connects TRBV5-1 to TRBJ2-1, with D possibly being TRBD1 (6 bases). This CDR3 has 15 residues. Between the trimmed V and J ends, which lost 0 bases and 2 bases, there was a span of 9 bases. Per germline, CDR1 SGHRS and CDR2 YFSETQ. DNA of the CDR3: TGCGCCAGCAGCTTGGATGGGACAACCTACAATGAGCAGTTCTTC. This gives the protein CASSLDGTTYNEQFF.

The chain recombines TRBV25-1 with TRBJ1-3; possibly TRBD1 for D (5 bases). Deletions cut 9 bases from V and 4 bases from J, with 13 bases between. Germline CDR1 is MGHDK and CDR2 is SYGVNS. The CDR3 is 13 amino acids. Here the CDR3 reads CASFSGWGNTIYF. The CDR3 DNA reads TGTGCCAGTTTTTCAGGGTGGGGAAACACCATATATTTT. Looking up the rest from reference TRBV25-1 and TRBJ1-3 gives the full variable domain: EADIYQTPRYLVIGTGKKITLECSQTMGHDKMYWYQQDPGMELHLIHYSYGVNSTEKGDLSSESTVSRIRTEHFPLTLESARPSHTSQYLCASFSGWGNTIYFGEGSWLTVV.

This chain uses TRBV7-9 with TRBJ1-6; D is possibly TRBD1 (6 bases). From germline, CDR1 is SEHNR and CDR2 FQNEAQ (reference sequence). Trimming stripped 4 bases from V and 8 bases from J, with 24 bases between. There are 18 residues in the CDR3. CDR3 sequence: CASSSSGGTPYVDSPLHF. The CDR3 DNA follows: TGTGCCAGCAGCTCCTCCGGGGGGACACCTTATGTGGATTCACCCCTCCACTTT.

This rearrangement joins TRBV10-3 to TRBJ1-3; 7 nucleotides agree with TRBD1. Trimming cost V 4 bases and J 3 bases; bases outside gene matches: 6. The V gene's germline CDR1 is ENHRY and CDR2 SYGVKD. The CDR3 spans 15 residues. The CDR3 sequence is CAISAEGARGNTIYF. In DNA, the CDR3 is TGTGCCATCAGTGCGGAGGGGGCTCGTGGAAACACCATATATTTT.

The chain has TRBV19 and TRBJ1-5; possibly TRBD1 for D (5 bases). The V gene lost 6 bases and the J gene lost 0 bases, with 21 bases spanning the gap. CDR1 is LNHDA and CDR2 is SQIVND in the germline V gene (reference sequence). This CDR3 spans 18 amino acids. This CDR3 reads CASSPVGTWGYSNQPQHF. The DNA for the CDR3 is TGTGCCAGTAGCCCCGTGGGGACTTGGGGGTATAGCAATCAGCCCCAGCATTTT.

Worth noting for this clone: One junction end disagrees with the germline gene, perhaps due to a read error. As DNA, the CDR3 is TGTGCCAGCAGTTTTACCGGGACAACTTTGTTC. This encodes CASSFTGTTLF. The chain is built from TRBV5-8 and TRBJ2-7; D possibly corresponds to TRBD1 (6 bases). Looked up from germline, CDR1 is SGHTS and CDR2 is YDEGEE. CDR3 size: 11 residues.

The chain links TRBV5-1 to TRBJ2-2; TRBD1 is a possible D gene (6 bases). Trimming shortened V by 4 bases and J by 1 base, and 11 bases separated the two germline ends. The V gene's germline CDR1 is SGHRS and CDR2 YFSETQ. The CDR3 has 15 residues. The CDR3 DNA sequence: TGCGCCAGCAGCCCCGTACAGGGGAACACCGGGGAGCTGTTTTTT. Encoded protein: CASSPVQGNTGELFF.

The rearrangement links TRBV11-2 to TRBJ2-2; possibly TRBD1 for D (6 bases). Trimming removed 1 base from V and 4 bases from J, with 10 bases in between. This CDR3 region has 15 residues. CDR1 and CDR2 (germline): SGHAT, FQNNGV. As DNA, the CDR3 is TGTGCCAGCAGCTTAGTTATGGGGGCCACCGGGGAGCTGTTTTTT. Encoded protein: CASSLVMGATGELFF.

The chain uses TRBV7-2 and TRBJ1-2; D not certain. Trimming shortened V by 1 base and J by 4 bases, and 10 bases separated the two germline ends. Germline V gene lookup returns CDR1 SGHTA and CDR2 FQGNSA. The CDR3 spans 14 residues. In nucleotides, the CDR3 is TGTGCCAGCAGCTTAGGTGCCAGGCCCTATGGCTACACCTTC. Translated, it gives CASSLGARPYGYTF.

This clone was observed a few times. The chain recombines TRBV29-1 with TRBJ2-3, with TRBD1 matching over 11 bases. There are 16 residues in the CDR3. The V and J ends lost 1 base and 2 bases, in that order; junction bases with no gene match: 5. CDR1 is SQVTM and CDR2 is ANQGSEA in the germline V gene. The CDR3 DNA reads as TGCAGCGTTGAAGGCGTCGGACAGGGGGCCACAGATACGCAGTATTTT. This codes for CSVEGVGQGATDTQYF.

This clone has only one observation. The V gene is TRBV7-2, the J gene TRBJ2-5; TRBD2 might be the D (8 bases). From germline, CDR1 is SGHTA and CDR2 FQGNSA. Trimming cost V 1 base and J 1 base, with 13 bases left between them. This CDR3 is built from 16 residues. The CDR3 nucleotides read TGTGCCAGCAGCTTAGTCGGGAGGGGGCCCCAAGAGACCCAGTACTTC. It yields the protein CASSLVGRGPQETQYF.

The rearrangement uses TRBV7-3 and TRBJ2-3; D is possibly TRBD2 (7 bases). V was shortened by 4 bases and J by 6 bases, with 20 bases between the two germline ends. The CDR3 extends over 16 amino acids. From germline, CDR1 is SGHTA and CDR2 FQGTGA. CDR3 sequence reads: CASSSRLGGAQDTQYF. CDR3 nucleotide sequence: TGTGCCAGCAGCTCCCGGCTGGGGGGGGCCCAGGATACGCAGTATTTT.

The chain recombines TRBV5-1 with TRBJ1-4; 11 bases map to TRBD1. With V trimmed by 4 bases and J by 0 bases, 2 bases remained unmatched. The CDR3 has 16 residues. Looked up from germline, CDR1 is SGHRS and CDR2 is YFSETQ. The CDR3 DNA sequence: TGCGCCAGCAGCCGGACAGGGGGCCCAACTAATGAAAAACTGTTTTTT. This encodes CASSRTGGPTNEKLFF.

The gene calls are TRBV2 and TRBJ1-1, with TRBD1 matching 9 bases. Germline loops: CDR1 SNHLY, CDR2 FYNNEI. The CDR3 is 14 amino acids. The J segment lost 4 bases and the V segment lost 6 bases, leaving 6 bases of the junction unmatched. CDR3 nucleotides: TGTGCCAGCAGACCGGACAGGGGTTCCACTGAAGCTTTCTTT. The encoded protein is CASRPDRGSTEAFF.

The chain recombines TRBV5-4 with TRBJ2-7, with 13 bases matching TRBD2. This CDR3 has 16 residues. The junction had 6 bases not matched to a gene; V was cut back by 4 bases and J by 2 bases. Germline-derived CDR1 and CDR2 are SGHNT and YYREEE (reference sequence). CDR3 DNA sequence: TGTGCCAGCAGCCGGGGGACTAGCGGGGCCCCCTACGAGCAGTACTTC. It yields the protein CASSRGTSGAPYEQYF.

DNA for the CDR3: TGTGCCAGCAGTCTTCGACTAGCGGGGGAGAATGAGCAGTTCTTC. It translates to CASSLRLAGENEQFF. The rearrangement uses TRBV6-5 and TRBJ2-1; 12 bases map to TRBD2. Per the germline V gene, CDR1 is MNHEY and CDR2 is SVGAGI. V was clipped by 5 bases and J by 7 bases; unmatched bases: 6. This CDR3 has 15 amino acids.

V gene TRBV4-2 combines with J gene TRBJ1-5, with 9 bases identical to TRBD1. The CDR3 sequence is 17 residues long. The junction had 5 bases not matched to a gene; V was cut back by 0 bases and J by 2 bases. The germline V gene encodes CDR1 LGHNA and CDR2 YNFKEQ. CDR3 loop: CASSQDQRTGGNQPQHF. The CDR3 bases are TGTGCCAGCAGCCAAGATCAAAGGACAGGGGGCAATCAGCCCCAGCATTTT.

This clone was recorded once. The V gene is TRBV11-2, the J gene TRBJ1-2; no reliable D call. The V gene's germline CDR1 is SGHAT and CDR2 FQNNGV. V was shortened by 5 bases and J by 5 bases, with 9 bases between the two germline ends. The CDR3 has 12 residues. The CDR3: CASSLKPYGYTF. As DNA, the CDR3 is TGTGCCAGCAGCCTCAAGCCGTATGGCTACACCTTC.

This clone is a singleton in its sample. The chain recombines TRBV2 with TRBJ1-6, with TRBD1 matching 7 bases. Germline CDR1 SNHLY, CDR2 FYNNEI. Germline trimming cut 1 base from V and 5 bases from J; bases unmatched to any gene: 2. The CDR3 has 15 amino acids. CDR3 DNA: TGTGCCAGCAGTGAAGATGGGACAGATAATTCACCCCTCCACTTT. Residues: CASSEDGTDNSPLHF.

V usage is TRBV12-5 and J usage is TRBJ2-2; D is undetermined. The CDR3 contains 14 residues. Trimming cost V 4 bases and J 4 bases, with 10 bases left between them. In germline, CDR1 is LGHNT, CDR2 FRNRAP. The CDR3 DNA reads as TGTGCTAGTGGTTCCCAGTTTACCACCGGGGAGCTGTTTTTT. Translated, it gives CASGSQFTTGELFF.

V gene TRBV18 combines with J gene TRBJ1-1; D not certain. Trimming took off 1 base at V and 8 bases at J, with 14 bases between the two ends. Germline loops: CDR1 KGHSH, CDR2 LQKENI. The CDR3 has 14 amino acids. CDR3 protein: CASSPQRGDGEAFF. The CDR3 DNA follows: TGTGCCAGCTCACCACAACGGGGAGATGGGGAAGCTTTCTTT.

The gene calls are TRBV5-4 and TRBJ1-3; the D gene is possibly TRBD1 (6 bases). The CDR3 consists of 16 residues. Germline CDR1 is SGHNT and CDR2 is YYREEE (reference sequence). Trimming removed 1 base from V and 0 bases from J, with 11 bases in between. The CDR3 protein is CASSLPGADSGNTIYF. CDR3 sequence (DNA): TGTGCCAGCAGCTTGCCAGGGGCAGACTCTGGAAACACCATATATTTT.

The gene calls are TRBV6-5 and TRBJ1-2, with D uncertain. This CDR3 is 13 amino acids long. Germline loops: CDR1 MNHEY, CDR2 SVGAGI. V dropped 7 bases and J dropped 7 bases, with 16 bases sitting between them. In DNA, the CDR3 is TGTGCCAGCACCCCGGGAAACCGGGGTGGCTACACCTTC. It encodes CASTPGNRGGYTF.

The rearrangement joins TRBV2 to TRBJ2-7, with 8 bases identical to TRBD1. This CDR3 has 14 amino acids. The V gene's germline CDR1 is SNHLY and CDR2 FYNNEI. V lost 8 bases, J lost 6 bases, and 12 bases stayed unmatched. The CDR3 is CASLGRTGSPEQYF. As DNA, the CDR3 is TGTGCCAGCCTGGGGAGGACAGGGAGTCCCGAGCAGTACTTC.